The T cell receptor (beta chain) under discussion was sequenced for a study of beta chain features in type 1 diabetes. Study-wide points: Type 1 diabetes patients showed a moderate but significant shortening of TCRB CDR3s in all four CD4+ subsets.

In its sample, this clone was seen a few times. Antigen specificity is unknown. Every isolated RNA sample was fully reverse transcribed, so sequencing captured expressed TCRB transcripts. The protocol was immunoSEQ multiplex PCR, while the TCRdb copy is restricted to in-frame clones and leaves out a portion. The table records around 320,000 clones, roughly 15% of them present only once. Specimen: central memory CD4+ T cells from blood. The sequence derives from a man under 40 in good health.

The CDR3 DNA reads as TGTGCCAGCAGCTTAGGGGCCCTTTCTTTTGAGACCCAGTACTTC. Translating it yields CASSLGALSFETQYF. The chain recombines TRBV11-2 with TRBJ2-5; D unclear. Germline V gene sequence: CDR1 SGHAT, CDR2 FQNNGV. The CDR3 sequence is 15 residues long. Trimming shortened V by 1 base and J by 5 bases, and 14 bases separated the two germline ends. Based on the CDR3 plus reference TRBV11-2 and TRBJ2-5, the full variable domain is EAGVAQSPRYKIIEKRQSVAFWCNPISGHATLYWYQQILGQGPKLLIQFQNNGVVDDSQLPKDRFSAERLKGVDSTLKIQPAKLEDSAVYLCASSLGALSFETQYFGPGTRLLVL.